These 20 T cell receptor beta chains share one sample of origin, sequenced in a study of shared clonotypes between healthy human individuals. The protocol was immunoSEQ multiplex PCR, while the TCRdb copy is restricted to in-frame clones and leaves out a portion. In the table there are approximately 2.3 million clones, approximately 93% of which are singletons. The sequenced sample was naive CD4+ T cells from PBMCs. As for subset: CD45RA+ positively selected. Receptors were obtained from a man younger than 35 in good health. Some clones in this sample may be carry-over from other donors' samples.

With regard to this clone: Compared with germline, one end of the junction differs, possibly owing to a read error. The genes are TRBV28 and TRBJ2-7; possibly TRBD2 for D (7 bases). The CDR3 consists of 12 residues. Germline V gene sequence: CDR1 MDHEN, CDR2 SYDVKM. This chain's CDR3 is CASSLRIGGRHF. CDR3 in DNA: TGTGCCAGCAGCCTCCGGATCGGGGGGCGGCACTTC.

This chain uses TRBV6-1 with TRBJ1-3; TRBD1 is a possible D gene (5 bases). V was pared by 7 bases and J by 0 bases, with 7 bases between. The length of the CDR3 is 13 residues. Germline assignment: CDR1 MNHNS and CDR2 SASEGT. The CDR3 DNA sequence: TGTGCCAGCAACAGGCCCTCTGGAAACACCATATATTTT. As protein: CASNRPSGNTIYF.

A remark on this clone: The same CDR3 can be traced to other DNA sequences in this sample. The chain has TRBV18 and TRBJ2-5; no reliable D call. The V end lost 0 bases, the J end lost 5 bases, and 7 bases lay between the germline ends. Germline V gene sequence: CDR1 KGHSH, CDR2 LQKENI. The CDR3 has 13 amino acids. This CDR3 is CASSPPSSETQYF. In DNA form, the CDR3 reads TGTGCCAGCTCACCACCAAGTTCGGAGACCCAGTACTTC.

The chain joins TRBV11-2 to TRBJ2-5; 9 bases map to TRBD2. The CDR3 consists of 14 residues. Germline CDR1 SGHAT, CDR2 FQNNGV. V gave up 8 bases and J gave up 5 bases; unmatched junction bases: 9. The CDR3 DNA follows: TGTGCCAGCGGGACGGCGGGAGGGAGGGAGACCCAGTACTTC. It codes for CASGTAGGRETQYF.

V is TRBV11-2 and J is TRBJ2-7; 8 bases are shared with TRBD1. In germline, CDR1 is SGHAT, CDR2 FQNNGV. Losses at the gene ends were 4 bases for V and 3 bases for J; bases not matched to a gene: 11. This CDR3 contains 16 residues. CDR3 region: CASSSPQGARLYEQYF. The CDR3 DNA reads as TGTGCCAGCAGCTCCCCTCAGGGGGCGCGTCTCTACGAGCAGTACTTC.

This clone was counted a single time. The sample holds other DNA sequences that translate to the same CDR3. The chain links TRBV30 to TRBJ2-3; possibly TRBD2 for D (6 bases). The germline V gene encodes CDR1 GTSNPN and CDR2 SVGIG (reference sequence). Trimming took off 2 bases at V and 1 base at J, with 7 bases between the two ends. The CDR3 loop spans 13 amino acids. This CDR3 reads CAWSPGGTDTQYF. Written as DNA, the CDR3 is TGTGCCTGGAGTCCGGGAGGCACAGATACGCAGTATTTT.

The chain has TRBV27 and TRBJ1-3; TRBD1 might be the D (5 bases). Germline lookup yields CDR1 MNHEY and CDR2 SMNVEV (reference sequence). This CDR3 region has 14 residues. Trimming removed 7 bases from V and 4 bases from J, with 14 bases in between. The CDR3 DNA sequence: TGTGCCAGCAAGCCGCGGGGCGAGGGAAACACCATATATTTT. It encodes CASKPRGEGNTIYF.

The chain recombines TRBV21-1 with TRBJ2-7. TRBV21-1 is a known pseudogene. The CDR3 covers 18 residues. The CDR3 loop reads CASSKGLRRHLGPYEQYF. The CDR3 DNA reads as TGTGCCAGCAGCAAAGGTTTAAGGCGACACCTTGGACCCTACGAGCAGTACTTC.

The chain uses TRBV15 and TRBJ1-2, with TRBD1 as a possible D gene (6 bases). The germline V gene has CDR1 LNHNV and CDR2 YYDKDF (reference sequence). Trimming took off 9 bases at V and 4 bases at J, with 15 bases between the two ends. The length of the CDR3 is 13 residues. The CDR3 coding sequence is TGTGCCACAAGCTTAGGACAGTCCTATGGCTACACCTTC. Translating gives CATSLGQSYGYTF. Full variable domain (missing parts from reference TRBV15 and TRBJ1-2): DAMVIQNPRYQVTQFGKPVTLSCSQTLNHNVMYWYQQKSSQAPKLLFHYYDKDFNNEADTPDNFQSRRPNTSFCFLDIRSPGLGDTAMYLCATSLGQSYGYTFGSGTRLTVV.

This chain joins TRBV6-1 and TRBJ2-7, with 8 bases aligning to TRBD1. Looked up from germline, CDR1 is MNHNS and CDR2 is SASEGT. The CDR3 runs to 15 residues. J was trimmed by 0 bases and V by 4 bases; bases with no gene match: 5. The CDR3 reads CASSAQGARSYEQYF. The CDR3 DNA reads as TGTGCCAGCAGTGCCCAGGGGGCACGCTCCTACGAGCAGTACTTC.

V gene TRBV9 combines with J gene TRBJ2-1, with 10 bases fitting TRBD2. CDR1 and CDR2 (germline): SGDLS, YYNGEE. This CDR3 comprises 18 residues. J was trimmed by 2 bases and V by 2 bases; bases with no gene match: 10. For the CDR3, the DNA is TGTGCCAGCAGCGTTACTAGCGGGGTCTACCCCCCCTACAATGAGCAGTTCTTC. This codes for CASSVTSGVYPPYNEQFF.

The J gene is TRBJ2-3, the V gene TRBV10-3; weak D call: TRBD1 (5 bases). Germline values: CDR1 ENHRY, CDR2 SYGVKD. Between the trimmed V and J ends, which lost 3 bases and 0 bases, there was a span of 10 bases. CDR3 length equals 15 residues. For the CDR3, the DNA is TGTGCCATCAGTGACCCCAGGGTTAGCACAGATACGCAGTATTTT. Amino acid sequence: CAISDPRVSTDTQYF.

The chain couples TRBV4-2 to TRBJ2-7; the match to TRBD2 covers 10 bases. Germline CDR1 and CDR2: LGHNA and YNFKEQ. The CDR3 runs to 16 residues. V was pared by 2 bases and J by 3 bases, with 7 bases of the junction left unmatched. The CDR3 bases are TGTGCCAGCAGCCAACGATCTAGCGGGAGTCTCTACGAGCAGTACTTC. Amino acids: CASSQRSSGSLYEQYF.

The V and J genes are TRBV28 and TRBJ1-2; 9 positions agree with TRBD1. The germline gives CDR1 MDHEN, CDR2 SYDVKM. The CDR3 totals 18 residues. V lost 4 bases and J lost 4; bases outside the gene matches: 16. The CDR3 DNA follows: TGTGCCAGCAGTTATCCGGGACAGGGTCTAGGGCGACCCTATGGCTACACCTTC. This sequence encodes CASSYPGQGLGRPYGYTF.

V is TRBV5-1 and J is TRBJ2-3; 10 bases fit TRBD2. V lost 1 base, J lost 2 bases, and 4 bases stayed unmatched. The CDR3 runs 16 residues. Germline CDR1 is SGHRS and CDR2 is YFSETQ. CDR3 DNA: TGCGCCAGCAGCTTGATTCTAGCGGGAGTCACAGATACGCAGTATTTT. Protein: CASSLILAGVTDTQYF.

This clone appeared a single time. The chain carries TRBV28 and TRBJ1-5; D is possibly TRBD1 (5 bases). The CDR3 covers 14 residues. The ends were cut back, 6 bases at V and 9 bases at J, with 18 bases in the middle. Germline V gives CDR1 MDHEN, CDR2 SYDVKM. The CDR3 sequence is CASRLAGLWVPQHF. CDR3 DNA: TGTGCCAGCAGACTGGCAGGGCTATGGGTGCCCCAGCATTTT.

J is TRBJ2-5 and V is TRBV5-1; 9 bases are a match to TRBD2. CDR3 length equals 14 residues. Germline-derived CDR1 and CDR2 are SGHRS and YFSETQ. J lost 4 bases, V lost 4 bases, and 5 bases had no gene match. The CDR3 DNA is TGCGCCAGCAGCGACCAAGCGGGAGGAGAGACCCAGTACTTC. Its protein product is CASSDQAGGETQYF. The full variable domain, completed using reference TRBV5-1 and TRBJ2-5, is KAGVTQTPRYLIKTRGQQVTLSCSPISGHRSVSWYQQTPGQGLQFLFEYFSETQRNKGNFPGRFSGRQFSNSRSEMNVSTLELGDSALYLCASSDQAGGETQYFGPGTRLLVL.

V usage is TRBV5-8 and J usage is TRBJ2-2; the D is unclear. Trimming cost V 0 bases and J 3 bases, with 6 bases left between them. Germline V gene data show CDR1 as SGHTS and CDR2 as YDEGEE. The CDR3 sequence is 14 residues long. Here the CDR3 DNA reads TGTGCCAGCAGCTTGGAACGTTACACCGGGGAGCTGTTTTTT. Translation gives CASSLERYTGELFF.

This clone was observed a single time. This sequence joins TRBV7-6 and TRBJ2-5; no definite D call. Germline CDR1 reads SGHVS; CDR2 reads FNYEAQ. V lost 2 bases to trimming and J lost 5 bases, with 6 bases between them. This CDR3 region has 12 residues. CDR3 sequence reads: CASSLKGETQYF. As DNA, the CDR3 is TGTGCCAGCAGCTTAAAAGGGGAGACCCAGTACTTC.

This chain joins TRBV28 and TRBJ2-7, with 8 bases lining up with TRBD2. This CDR3 spans 15 amino acids. The J segment lost 0 bases and the V segment lost 3 bases, leaving 4 bases of the junction unmatched. Germline loops: CDR1 MDHEN, CDR2 SYDVKM. The CDR3 is CASSFPGGSSYEQYF. The CDR3 coding sequence is TGTGCCAGCAGTTTTCCGGGGGGGAGCTCCTACGAGCAGTACTTC.